Following are 27 T cell receptor beta chains from one sample sequenced in a study of shared clonotypes between healthy human individuals. Produced via immunoSEQ multiplex PCR; TCRdb's table is partial and in-frame only. The sample yields fewer than 1.8 million clones, 97% to 99% seen once. Sequenced material: naive CD4+ T cells sorted from blood. Subset described: CD45RA+ positively selected. The source of these receptors is a man aged 30 to 45 in good health.

This chain connects TRBV6-1 to TRBJ2-4, with 7 bases fitting TRBD1. The CDR3 loop spans 12 amino acids. Germline CDR1 MNHNS, CDR2 SASEGT. With V trimmed by 5 bases and J by 7 bases, 2 bases remained unmatched. The CDR3 is CASSLQGNIQYF. The CDR3 DNA sequence: TGTGCCAGCAGTCTACAGGGGAACATTCAGTACTTC.

This chain joins TRBV7-8 and TRBJ2-2; 7 bases align to TRBD2. Germline V CDR1 and CDR2: SGHVS, FQNEAQ. The CDR3 spans 18 residues. After removal of 3 bases from V and 0 bases from J, the junction contained 10 bases not matched to a gene. The CDR3 DNA sequence: TGTGCCAGCAGCTTCAAGGGCAGCGGGGCCGCGAACACCGGGGAGCTGTTTTTT. Its protein product is CASSFKGSGAANTGELFF.

The chain has TRBV18 and TRBJ2-3; D might be TRBD2 (6 bases). The V end was cut by 2 bases, the J end by 2 bases, with 14 bases between. Germline loops: CDR1 KGHSH, CDR2 LQKENI. The CDR3 is 16 amino acids. The chain's CDR3 is CASSPFPGANTDTQYF. CDR3 nucleotides: TGTGCCAGCTCACCATTTCCGGGAGCGAACACAGATACGCAGTATTTT.

This CDR3 is CASSLNYGYTF. The DNA for the CDR3 is TGTGCCAGCAGTTTGAACTATGGCTACACCTTC. The chain couples TRBV27 to TRBJ1-2; D unresolved. This CDR3 is 11 amino acids long. With 3 bases removed from V and 2 bases from J, the gap between germline ends came to 1 base. From germline, CDR1 is MNHEY and CDR2 SMNVEV (reference sequence).

This clone occurred once. Since no conserved phenylalanine or tryptophan closes the CDR3, a read error is the likely cause. The DNA is left out, because the CDR3 cannot be placed on it with certainty; the CDR3 is given as TCRdb lists it. The gene calls are TRBV21-1 and TRBJ1-1; TRBD1 is the table's D call, not checked against the DNA. TRBV21-1 is a pseudogene segment. The CDR3 has 11 amino acids, counting both end residues. CDR3: CASSKPLGATA.

The J gene is TRBJ1-3, the V gene TRBV9; D is uncertain. The CDR3 length is 18 residues. Trimming shortened V by 4 bases and J by 4 bases, and 24 bases separated the two germline ends. CDR1 is SGDLS and CDR2 is YYNGEE in the germline V gene. As DNA, the CDR3 is TGTGCCAGCAGCCTAGGGTGGCGGCGCGGTTCGTCCGGAAACACCATATATTTT. It encodes CASSLGWRRGSSGNTIYF.

The chain uses TRBV10-3 and TRBJ2-7, with D perhaps TRBD2 (5 bases). The V gene lost 4 bases and the J gene lost 5 bases, with 9 bases spanning the gap. Germline CDR1 is ENHRY and CDR2 is SYGVKD. The CDR3 consists of 12 residues. CDR3 bases: TGTGCCATCAGTGTGGGGAGCGACGAGCAGTACTTC. As protein: CAISVGSDEQYF.

The chain uses TRBV29-1 and TRBJ2-1; 13 bases match TRBD2. Germline trimming cut 7 bases from V and 9 bases from J; bases unmatched to any gene: 15. The germline V gene has CDR1 SQVTM and CDR2 ANQGSEA. The CDR3 has 16 amino acids. CDR3 sequence: CSAPTLAGGPQSEQFF. The DNA for the CDR3 is TGCAGCGCCCCCACACTAGCGGGAGGGCCCCAGAGTGAGCAGTTCTTC.

The chain carries TRBV11-2 and TRBJ2-6, with D tentatively TRBD2 (6 bases). Germline V gene lookup returns CDR1 SGHAT and CDR2 FQNNGV. The CDR3 has 15 residues. V lost 3 bases and J 3 bases, leaving 9 bases between the germline ends. The CDR3 region is CASSFGGSGANVLTF. CDR3 in DNA: TGTGCCAGCAGCTTCGGAGGGAGTGGGGCCAACGTCCTGACTTTC.

The chain carries TRBV5-6 and TRBJ2-3, with 7 bases that match TRBD2. V lost 2 bases to trimming and J lost 5 bases; unmatched junction nucleotides: 8. CDR1 and CDR2 from the germline V gene are SGHDT and YYEEEE. CDR3 size: 15 residues. The CDR3 is CASSFGGRAIDTQYF. DNA of the CDR3: TGTGCCAGCAGCTTTGGGGGGAGGGCCATAGATACGCAGTATTTT.

J is TRBJ2-7 and V is TRBV5-5; 7 bases match TRBD2. Germline CDR1 is SGHKS and CDR2 is YYEKEE (reference sequence). V dropped 5 bases and J dropped 6; count of bases not matched to a gene: 5. CDR3 length equals 12 residues. This CDR3 is CASSTWTSEQYF. The CDR3 nucleotides are TGTGCCAGCAGTACATGGACTAGCGAGCAGTACTTC.

This chain connects TRBV5-1 to TRBJ2-1, with TRBD1 matching 7 bases. In germline, CDR1 is SGHRS, CDR2 YFSETQ. This CDR3 region has 16 residues. The J segment lost 8 bases and the V segment lost 3 bases, leaving 14 bases of the junction unmatched. This chain's CDR3 is CASSSSGTVARDEQFF. DNA of the CDR3: TGCGCCAGCAGCTCATCCGGGACAGTCGCTAGGGATGAGCAGTTCTTC.

The J gene is TRBJ2-7, the V gene TRBV5-5; a possible D gene is TRBD1 (5 bases). The V end lost 4 bases, the J end lost 4 bases, and 21 bases lay between the germline ends. CDR3 length equals 16 residues. Germline V gene data show CDR1 as SGHKS and CDR2 as YYEKEE (reference sequence). The CDR3 sequence is CASSAEGNRLLYEQYF. For the CDR3, the DNA is TGTGCCAGCAGCGCGGAAGGGAACAGGTTACTTTACGAGCAGTACTTC.

This clone was detected once. This chain connects TRBV9 to TRBJ2-3; 9 bases are a match to TRBD1. The V segment lost 0 bases and the J segment 2 bases; nucleotides outside the gene matches: 4. The CDR3 length is 16 residues. Germline values: CDR1 SGDLS, CDR2 YYNGEE. The CDR3 DNA reads as TGTGCCAGCAGCGTAGTTGGGACAGGGTACACAGATACGCAGTATTTT. This sequence encodes CASSVVGTGYTDTQYF.

The rearrangement links TRBV19 to TRBJ1-5; no definite D call. The CDR3 has 13 amino acids. V was shortened by 7 bases and J by 4 bases, with 11 bases between the two germline ends. Germline V gene lookup returns CDR1 LNHDA and CDR2 SQIVND (reference sequence). CDR3 region: CASTNNINQPQHF. CDR3 coding DNA: TGTGCCAGTACCAATAACATAAATCAGCCCCAGCATTTT. Using reference TRBV19 and TRBJ1-5 for the parts outside the CDR3, the full variable domain is DGGITQSPKYLFRKEGQNVTLSCEQNLNHDAMYWYRQDPGQGLRLIYYSQIVNDFQKGDIAEGYSVSREKKESFPLTVTSAQKNPTAFYLCASTNNINQPQHFGDGTRLSIL.

The rearrangement joins TRBV6-6 to TRBJ2-2; tentatively, D is TRBD1 (6 bases). Germline V gene lookup returns CDR1 MNHNY and CDR2 SVGAGI (reference sequence). V lost 5 bases and J 7 bases, leaving 14 bases between the germline ends. This CDR3 is built from 14 residues. The CDR3 coding sequence is TGTGCCAGCAGTGGCACAGGGCTGGTCGGGGAGCTGTTTTTT. Its protein product is CASSGTGLVGELFF.

The chain employs TRBV5-3 and TRBJ2-7; 9 bases are a match to TRBD1. TRBV5-3 is known as an ORF, though its function is uncertain. After removal of 1 base from V and 5 bases from J, the junction contained 4 bases not matched to a gene. There are 14 residues in the CDR3. CDR3: CARSLYRGRNEQYF. CDR3 nucleotide sequence: TGTGCCAGAAGCTTGTACAGGGGGCGGAACGAGCAGTACTTC.

V gene TRBV2 combines with J gene TRBJ2-2, with TRBD1 matching over 7 bases. Germline lookup yields CDR1 SNHLY and CDR2 FYNNEI. J was trimmed by 4 bases and V by 4 bases; bases with no gene match: 3. CDR3 length: 14 residues. The CDR3 reads CASSGDRATGELFF. The CDR3 region has the DNA TGTGCCAGCAGTGGAGACAGGGCCACCGGGGAGCTGTTTTTT.

The V gene is TRBV10-2, the J gene TRBJ2-1; TRBD2 matches 12 bases. CDR1 and CDR2 from the germline V gene are WSHSY and SAAADI. The CDR3 has 15 amino acids. J was trimmed by 4 bases and V by 6 bases; bases with no gene match: 4. The CDR3 bases are TGCGCCAGCAGGCCTAGCGGGAGGGATTACAATGAGCAGTTCTTC. Its protein is CASRPSGRDYNEQFF.

V and J are TRBV7-9 and TRBJ1-5; possibly TRBD1 for D (5 bases). The germline gives CDR1 SEHNR, CDR2 FQNEAQ (reference sequence). V gave up 5 bases and J gave up 5 bases, with 16 bases separating them. The CDR3 loop spans 15 amino acids. The DNA of the CDR3 is TGTGCCAGCAGCCCCCTTGCAGGGAGCTATCAGCCCCAGCATTTT. Encoded protein: CASSPLAGSYQPQHF.

In its sample, this clone was seen once. This chain joins TRBV18 and TRBJ1-5; D perhaps matches TRBD1 (5 bases). V lost 5 bases, J lost 7 bases, and 12 bases lay in between. The CDR3 loop spans 13 amino acids. Germline CDR1 is KGHSH and CDR2 is LQKENI. CDR3 amino acids: CASSTKGSQPQHF. CDR3 sequence (DNA): TGTGCCAGCTCAACCAAGGGGAGCCAGCCCCAGCATTTT. The variable domain in full, with the rest retrieved from reference TRBV18 and TRBJ1-5, is NAGVMQNPRHLVRRRGQEARLRCSPMKGHSHVYWYRQLPEEGLKFMVYLQKENIIDESGMPKERFSAEFPKEGPSILRIQQVVRGDSAAYFCASSTKGSQPQHFGDGTRLSIL.

The chain carries TRBV6-5 and TRBJ1-3; maybe TRBD1 (6 bases). Germline V gives CDR1 MNHEY, CDR2 SVGAGI. Trimming shortened V by 6 bases and J by 0 bases, and 12 bases separated the two germline ends. CDR3 length equals 15 residues. This chain's CDR3 is CASRRGPSSGNTIYF. CDR3 in DNA: TGTGCCAGCAGGCGGGGGCCGAGCTCTGGAAACACCATATATTTT.

The chain combines TRBV6-5 with TRBJ2-3; the match to TRBD1 covers 7 bases. The ends lost 4 bases at V and 0 bases at J; junction bases unmatched: 7. Germline CDR1 and CDR2: MNHEY and SVGAGI. This CDR3 spans 16 amino acids. The CDR3 region is CASSWTGRSSTDTQYF. The CDR3 DNA reads as TGTGCCAGCAGTTGGACAGGCCGAAGCAGCACAGATACGCAGTATTTT.

The rearrangement uses TRBV11-3 and TRBJ2-5, with D possibly matching TRBD1 (6 bases). Germline V gene data show CDR1 as SGHNT and CDR2 as YENEEA. V was cut by 3 bases and J by 5 bases, with 13 bases left in between. CDR3 length equals 14 residues. The CDR3 region is CASSLTGTGETQYF. The CDR3 nucleotides read TGTGCCAGCAGCTTGACAGGTACCGGGGAGACCCAGTACTTC.

The rearrangement links TRBV7-9 to TRBJ1-1; D ambiguous. The CDR3 spans 14 residues. The germline CDR1 and CDR2 sequences are SEHNR and FQNEAQ (reference sequence). Trimming removed 5 bases at V and 1 base at J, with 11 bases between. The CDR3 here is CASSQVLRNTEAFF. Written as DNA, the CDR3 is TGTGCCAGCAGCCAAGTTCTAAGGAACACTGAAGCTTTCTTT. Full variable domain (outside the CDR3, taken from reference TRBV7-9 and TRBJ1-1): DTGVSQNPRHKITKRGQNVTFRCDPISEHNRLYWYRQTLGQGPEFLTYFQNEAQLEKSRLLSDRFSAERPKGSFSTLEIQRTEQGDSAMYLCASSQVLRNTEAFFGQGTRLTVV.

The chain uses TRBV27 and TRBJ2-7; no clear D. Trimming took off 0 bases at V and 6 bases at J, with 6 bases between the two ends. Germline CDR1 MNHEY, CDR2 SMNVEV (reference sequence). The CDR3 sequence is 12 residues long. CDR3 bases: TGTGCCAGCAGTTTATCCCCCGGCGAGCAGTACTTC. As protein: CASSLSPGEQYF.

V is TRBV28 and J is TRBJ2-2; 8 nucleotides match TRBD2. The germline gives CDR1 MDHEN, CDR2 SYDVKM. Trimming at V came to 6 bases and at J to 4 bases, leaving 7 bases not matched to a gene. This CDR3 region has 15 residues. The CDR3 nucleotides read TGTGCCAGCAGGGGAGCGGGAGAGGCCACCGGGGAGCTGTTTTTT. Protein: CASRGAGEATGELFF.